This T cell receptor (beta chain) was captured in a study of blood T cell repertoires in COVID-19. Study details: Acute-phase and convalescent COVID-19 samples originated in the United States, Italy and Spain. In each case, the material was cDNA or gDNA derived from T cells, B-cell-depleted T cells, or PBMCs.

Authors' processing steps: Amplification from reference gene primers served as the basis for estimated nucleated cell counts. The repertoire was sequenced with immunoSEQ multiplex PCR; TCRdb's copy has only in-frame clones and lacks some. From that table come the V and J calls and clone size; the DNA was used to work out D and trimming. The sample contains 100,000 to 150,000 clones, more than 75% of which appear only once. CDR3 length: 18 amino acids. The germline gives CDR1 LGHNA, CDR2 YNFKEQ. V shed 1 base and J shed 5 bases, with 20 bases lying between them. The V and J genes are TRBV4-2 and TRBJ2-2; weak D call: TRBD2 (5 bases). Sample: peripheral blood. The source is a human donor in a cohort sampled during active COVID-19. CDR3 sequence: CASSQALLGGHRTGELFF. The CDR3 DNA follows: TGTGCCAGCAGCCAAGCCCTTCTAGGAGGCCACCGTACCGGGGAGCTGTTTTTT.